A selection of T cell receptor beta chains follows, all from one sample in a study of blood T cells in healthy people across ages. Via MiXCR, TCRdb re-called the 5' RACE reads, giving one row per CDR3 protein. Of some 1.7 million distinct CDR3 sequences listed, over 25% are singletons. Sequencing was performed on blood. The receptors originated from a woman aged 25 to 39 in good health. The CDR3 runs from the conserved cysteine through the conserved F or W. The order of the fields is V gene, J gene, CDR3 length, CDR3 protein.

TRBV7-9,TRBJ2-1,16,CASSSSLAELYNEQFF
TRBV5-1,TRBJ2-4,16,CASSPYLSGAKNIQYF
TRBV6-5,TRBJ2-1,13,CAISSKNYNEQFF
TRBV19,TRBJ1-1,15,CASKRTGGSGTEAFF
TRBV5-1,TRBJ2-7,14,CASSRGTGIYEQYF
TRBV7-2,TRBJ2-7,14,CASTPTQGSYEQYF
TRBV5-1,TRBJ2-1,17,CASSLSWISGGYNEQFF
TRBV19,TRBJ2-1,16,CASTSGGATSYNEQFF
TRBV19,TRBJ2-1,13,CASSGPGQNEQFF
TRBV6-5,TRBJ1-4,17,CASSSKDRGRTNEKLFF
TRBV7-2,TRBJ2-5,14,CASSRGTDQETQYF
TRBV10-3,TRBJ2-1,11,CAISNGDEQFF
TRBV29-1,TRBJ2-1,12,CSARKGLDEQFF
TRBV12-3/TRBV12-4,TRBJ2-1,15,CASSSSGILYNEQFF
TRBV5-5,TRBJ2-7,15,CASSLSGTSSYEQYF
TRBV7-2,TRBJ2-5,13,CASSPDWFETQYF